The 26 T cell receptor beta chains listed next were all sequenced from one sample in a study of blood T cell repertoires in COVID-19. Data came from immunoSEQ multiplex PCR; TCRdb stores just in-frame clones and leaves some out. The sample includes 230,000 or so clones, just over 85% of them seen just once. The specimen was PBMCs or T cells enriched from blood (not recorded which). Every receptor here comes from a woman between 40 and 55 years old with acute COVID-19.

The gene calls are TRBV7-2 and TRBJ1-5, with D tentatively TRBD1 (5 bases). The CDR3 is 14 amino acids. Trimming removed 0 bases at V and 7 bases at J, with 10 bases between. CDR1 is SGHTA, CDR2 FQGNSA, per germline. CDR3 sequence (DNA): TGTGCCAGCAGCTTAGCGACAGTGGGACAGCCCCAGCATTTT. This sequence encodes CASSLATVGQPQHF.

The rearrangement uses TRBV7-2 and TRBJ1-3; D is unresolved. The length of the CDR3 is 17 residues. V was pared by 0 bases and J by 4 bases, with 16 bases between. Germline CDR1 SGHTA, CDR2 FQGNSA. In DNA, the CDR3 is TGTGCCAGCAGCTTAGCCGGCAGGTCCGTCGAAGGAAACACCATATATTTT. This encodes CASSLAGRSVEGNTIYF.

This clone was seen a handful of times. V gene TRBV9 combines with J gene TRBJ1-2; TRBD1 matches at 9 bases. The CDR3 is 17 amino acids. V lost 3 bases to trimming and J lost 2 bases; unmatched junction nucleotides: 11. Germline CDR1 SGDLS, CDR2 YYNGEE. CDR3 sequence reads: CASSGVRTGARNYGYTF. DNA of the CDR3: TGTGCCAGCAGCGGGGTTCGGACAGGGGCAAGAAACTATGGCTACACCTTC. Full variable domain (outside the CDR3, taken from reference TRBV9 and TRBJ1-2): DSGVTQTPKHLITATGQRVTLRCSPRSGDLSVYWYQQSLDQGLQFLIQYYNGEERAKGNILERFSAQQFPDLHSELNLSSLELGDSALYFCASSGVRTGARNYGYTFGSGTRLTVV.

This chain connects TRBV11-3 to TRBJ1-1, with unresolved D. Germline values: CDR1 SGHNT, CDR2 YENEEA. The CDR3 covers 13 residues. The V and J ends lost 5 bases and 5 bases respectively, with 12 bases between them. The CDR3: CASSPSERTEAFF. The CDR3 DNA follows: TGTGCCAGCAGCCCGAGCGAACGGACTGAAGCTTTCTTT.

This chain joins TRBV4-1 and TRBJ1-1, with 12 bases matching TRBD1. The CDR3 covers 15 residues. V gave up 3 bases and J gave up 4 bases; unmatched junction bases: 3. The V gene's germline CDR1 is MGHRA and CDR2 YSYEKL. CDR3: CASSHLGQGATEAFF. The CDR3 nucleotides read TGCGCCAGCAGCCATTTGGGACAGGGGGCCACTGAAGCTTTCTTT.

The gene calls are TRBV6-5 and TRBJ2-1; 8 nucleotides agree with TRBD2. The J segment lost 7 bases and the V segment lost 0 bases, leaving 8 bases of the junction unmatched. CDR3 length: 16 amino acids. Germline-derived CDR1 and CDR2 are MNHEY and SVGAGI. The CDR3 DNA follows: TGTGCCAGCAGTTACTCCGGACTAGCCGGACGTAATGAGCAGTTCTTC. The encoded protein is CASSYSGLAGRNEQFF.

This clone was recorded only once. The chain carries TRBV10-2 and TRBJ1-2; D perhaps matches TRBD1 (5 bases). The length of the CDR3 is 11 residues. V gave up 8 bases and J gave up 6 bases, with 10 bases separating them. Germline V gene data show CDR1 as WSHSY and CDR2 as SAAADI. This chain's CDR3 is CASLGGDGYTF. CDR3 nucleotide sequence: TGCGCCAGCCTGGGGGGGGATGGCTACACCTTC.

DNA of the CDR3: TGTGCCAGCAAAAAGACAGGCCCGGGGGAGACCCAGTACTTC. Its translation: CASKKTGPGETQYF. The J gene is TRBJ2-5, the V gene TRBV2; the D gene is possibly TRBD1 (6 bases). Per the germline V gene, CDR1 is SNHLY and CDR2 is FYNNEI. Between the trimmed V and J ends, which lost 7 bases and 5 bases, there was a span of 17 bases. The CDR3 length is 14 residues. Variable domain in full (rest from reference TRBV2 and TRBJ2-5): EPEVTQTPSHQVTQMGQEVILRCVPISNHLYFYWYRQILGQKVEFLVSFYNNEISEKSEIFDDQFSVERPDGSNFTLKIRSTKLEDSAMYFCASKKTGPGETQYFGPGTRLLVL.

This chain uses TRBV19 with TRBJ1-2; unclear D gene. The germline V gene encodes CDR1 LNHDA and CDR2 SQIVND (reference sequence). This CDR3 is built from 17 residues. V dropped 2 bases and J dropped 2 bases, with 18 bases sitting between them. The CDR3 spells CASSIPPSPRRNYGYTF. As DNA, the CDR3 is TGTGCCAGTAGTATACCCCCTAGTCCAAGGAGAAACTATGGCTACACCTTC.

This chain connects TRBV19 to TRBJ1-1; D is uncertain. The CDR3 spans 12 residues. The V end was cut by 5 bases, the J end by 4 bases, with 8 bases between. Germline CDR1 reads LNHDA; CDR2 reads SQIVND (reference sequence). CDR3 sequence reads: CASSLLGTEAFF. CDR3 DNA sequence: TGTGCCAGTAGTCTCCTAGGCACTGAAGCTTTCTTT.

The chain is built from TRBV19 and TRBJ1-3; D perhaps matches TRBD1 (6 bases). This CDR3 has 18 amino acids. The V end was cut by 1 base, the J end by 2 bases, with 18 bases between. CDR1 LNHDA and CDR2 SQIVND come from the germline V gene (reference sequence). The CDR3 DNA follows: TGTGCCAGTAGTATAGCCGGCCCACCTCGGACAGCTGGAAACACCATATATTTT. Amino acid sequence: CASSIAGPPRTAGNTIYF. The complete variable domain, with remaining parts taken from reference TRBV19 and TRBJ1-3, reads DGGITQSPKYLFRKEGQNVTLSCEQNLNHDAMYWYRQDPGQGLRLIYYSQIVNDFQKGDIAEGYSVSREKKESFPLTVTSAQKNPTAFYLCASSIAGPPRTAGNTIYFGEGSWLTVV.

The rearrangement uses TRBV5-4 and TRBJ1-2; D is perhaps TRBD1 (5 bases). With 1 base removed from V and 6 bases from J, the gap between germline ends came to 16 bases. The CDR3 runs 15 residues. The germline CDR1 and CDR2 sequences are SGHNT and YYREEE (reference sequence). The CDR3 sequence: CASSLTSRQGNGYTF. CDR3 nucleotides: TGTGCCAGCAGCTTGACGAGCAGGCAGGGCAATGGCTACACCTTC.

J is TRBJ1-2 and V is TRBV7-9; 8 bases agree with TRBD1. The CDR3 covers 15 residues. Germline CDR1 reads SEHNR; CDR2 reads FQNEAQ (reference sequence). Germline trimming cut 1 base from V and 1 base from J; bases unmatched to any gene: 2. DNA for the CDR3: TGTGCCAGCAGCTTAGGAGACAGGGGTAACTATGGCTACACCTTC. This codes for CASSLGDRGNYGYTF.

This clone was observed once. The chain employs TRBV5-6 and TRBJ1-1; possibly TRBD1 for D (6 bases). This CDR3 has 14 amino acids. Trimming shortened V by 3 bases and J by 1 base, and 10 bases separated the two germline ends. From germline, CDR1 is SGHDT and CDR2 YYEEEE. CDR3 sequence: CASSSQGQNTEAFF. The CDR3 DNA reads as TGTGCCAGCAGCTCGCAGGGGCAGAACACTGAAGCTTTCTTT.

This rearrangement joins TRBV10-3 to TRBJ1-6, with TRBD1 matching over 8 bases. The CDR3 runs 14 residues. J was trimmed by 7 bases and V by 2 bases; bases with no gene match: 1. Germline CDR1 is ENHRY and CDR2 is SYGVKD. The CDR3 loop reads CAISETGGNSPLHF. Here the CDR3 DNA reads TGTGCCATCAGTGAGACAGGGGGAAATTCACCCCTCCACTTT.

This chain joins TRBV27 and TRBJ1-2, with D possibly TRBD1 on 6 matching bases. V shed 4 bases and J shed 4 bases, with 16 bases lying between them. This CDR3 is built from 15 residues. Germline assignment: CDR1 MNHEY and CDR2 SMNVEV (reference sequence). The CDR3 here is CASSSLGQTGYGYTF. CDR3 bases: TGTGCCAGCAGTTCCCTCGGACAGACTGGCTATGGCTACACCTTC.

The rearrangement joins TRBV27 to TRBJ1-6; the match to TRBD1 covers 8 bases. CDR1 MNHEY and CDR2 SMNVEV come from the germline V gene (reference sequence). With V trimmed by 6 bases and J by 8 bases, 3 bases remained unmatched. The CDR3 is 13 residues long. This CDR3 reads CASRTGADSPLHF. The DNA for the CDR3 is TGTGCCAGCAGGACAGGGGCAGATTCACCCCTCCACTTT.

The CDR3 protein is CASSSLDREETQYF. The CDR3, as DNA: TGTGCCAGCAGCTCCCTGGACAGGGAAGAGACCCAGTACTTC. The chain has TRBV7-9 and TRBJ2-5; 8 nucleotides line up with TRBD1. The germline V gene encodes CDR1 SEHNR and CDR2 FQNEAQ (reference sequence). Germline trimming cut 4 bases from V and 3 bases from J; bases unmatched to any gene: 4. The CDR3 length is 14 residues.

V usage is TRBV27 and J usage is TRBJ1-1; D is perhaps TRBD1 (6 bases). This CDR3 contains 16 residues. Trimming took off 5 bases at V and 4 bases at J, with 20 bases between the two ends. Germline V gene data show CDR1 as MNHEY and CDR2 as SMNVEV (reference sequence). CDR3 sequence (DNA): TGTGCCAGCAGTACCCTCGCAGGGGCCGGCGGCACTGAAGCTTTCTTT. Encoded protein: CASSTLAGAGGTEAFF.

The V call is TRBV3-1 (or the pseudogene TRBV3-2), the J call TRBJ2-3; 13 bases line up with TRBD2. Germline V gene data show CDR1 as LGHDT and CDR2 as YNNKEL (reference sequence). The CDR3 has 18 amino acids. With 4 bases clipped from V and 0 bases from J, the junction kept 7 bases outside the gene matches. The CDR3 region has the DNA TGTGCCAGCAGCCCAGGACTAGCGGGGGAACTAAGCACAGATACGCAGTATTTT. It encodes CASSPGLAGELSTDTQYF.

As concerns this clone: This same CDR3 is encoded by further DNA sequences in the sample. This sequence joins TRBV20-1 and TRBJ1-6; D call uncertain. V gave up 3 bases and J gave up 0 bases, with 9 bases separating them. Germline CDR1 is DFQATT and CDR2 is SNEGSKA (reference sequence). This CDR3 has 15 residues. CDR3 sequence reads: CSASSGDSYNSPLHF. CDR3 sequence (DNA): TGCAGTGCTAGTTCCGGGGACTCCTATAATTCACCCCTCCACTTT.

The rearrangement links TRBV29-1 to TRBJ2-7; 7 bases agree with TRBD1. From germline, CDR1 is SQVTM and CDR2 ANQGSEA. This CDR3 spans 15 amino acids. J gave up 2 bases and V 2 bases, and 9 bases lay outside the gene matches. The CDR3 coding sequence is TGCAGCGTTGAACAAGGGACAGCCGGGACCTACGAGCAGTACTTC. It yields the protein CSVEQGTAGTYEQYF.

The chain joins TRBV7-3 to TRBJ2-5, with TRBD2 matching over 11 bases. In germline, CDR1 is SGHTA, CDR2 FQGTGA. V lost 5 bases to trimming and J lost 5 bases; unmatched junction nucleotides: 1. The CDR3 has 13 residues. In DNA form, the CDR3 reads TGTGCCAGCAGCCGGACTAGCGGGGAGACCCAGTACTTC. Translated, it gives CASSRTSGETQYF.

The gene calls are TRBV9 and TRBJ1-5, with 11 bases lining up with TRBD1. The CDR3 has 14 amino acids. V gave up 3 bases and J gave up 5 bases; unmatched junction bases: 1. Germline-derived CDR1 and CDR2 are SGDLS and YYNGEE. The chain's CDR3 is CASSGTGGDQPQHF. The CDR3 DNA reads TGTGCCAGCAGCGGGACAGGGGGCGATCAGCCCCAGCATTTT. Full variable domain (remainder filled in from reference TRBV9 and TRBJ1-5): DSGVTQTPKHLITATGQRVTLRCSPRSGDLSVYWYQQSLDQGLQFLIQYYNGEERAKGNILERFSAQQFPDLHSELNLSSLELGDSALYFCASSGTGGDQPQHFGDGTRLSIL.

This chain links TRBV5-4 with TRBJ2-3; D perhaps matches TRBD1 (6 bases). The germline V gene encodes CDR1 SGHNT and CDR2 YYREEE (reference sequence). The germline V and J ends were trimmed by 2 bases and 2 bases, with 15 bases remaining between them. The CDR3 length is 16 residues. The CDR3 sequence: CASSFAGQPFTDTQYF. The CDR3 nucleotides are TGTGCCAGCAGCTTCGCAGGACAGCCTTTCACAGATACGCAGTATTTT.

This sequence joins TRBV7-9 and TRBJ1-5; perhaps TRBD1 as D (5 bases). Germline CDR1 SEHNR, CDR2 FQNEAQ (reference sequence). The CDR3 totals 15 residues. V dropped 5 bases and J dropped 7 bases, with 18 bases sitting between them. CDR3 nucleotides: TGTGCCAGCAGCACCCGCGGTGGGGCCGGCCAGCCCCAGCATTTT. This gives the protein CASSTRGGAGQPQHF.